This T cell receptor (beta chain) was identified in a study of blood T cell repertoires in COVID-19. Study summary: Sites across the United States, Italy and Spain contributed samples from acute and convalescent COVID-19. T cells, B-cell-depleted T cells, or PBMCs supplied cDNA or gDNA.

CDR1 is SGHNT, CDR2 YYREEE, per germline (reference sequence). The junction had 3 bases not matched to a gene; V was cut back by 4 bases and J by 2 bases. This CDR3 contains 15 residues. Original data processing: Using reference gene primer amplification, nucleated cell counts were estimated. Profiling relied on immunoSEQ multiplex PCR, and the TCRdb table lists in-frame clones only, not all of them. V and J calls and clone size are given by that table; D and trimming were obtained from the DNA. The sample yields approximately 140,000 clones, roughly 89% seen once. Sequenced: peripheral blood. This clonotype was sampled from a man aged 45 to 65 with active or convalescent COVID-19. The chain uses TRBV5-4 and TRBJ2-3; TRBD2 aligns across 11 bases. The CDR3 DNA reads TGTGCCAGCAGCCTGACTAGCGGGGACACAGATACGCAGTATTTT. Its translation is CASSLTSGDTDTQYF.